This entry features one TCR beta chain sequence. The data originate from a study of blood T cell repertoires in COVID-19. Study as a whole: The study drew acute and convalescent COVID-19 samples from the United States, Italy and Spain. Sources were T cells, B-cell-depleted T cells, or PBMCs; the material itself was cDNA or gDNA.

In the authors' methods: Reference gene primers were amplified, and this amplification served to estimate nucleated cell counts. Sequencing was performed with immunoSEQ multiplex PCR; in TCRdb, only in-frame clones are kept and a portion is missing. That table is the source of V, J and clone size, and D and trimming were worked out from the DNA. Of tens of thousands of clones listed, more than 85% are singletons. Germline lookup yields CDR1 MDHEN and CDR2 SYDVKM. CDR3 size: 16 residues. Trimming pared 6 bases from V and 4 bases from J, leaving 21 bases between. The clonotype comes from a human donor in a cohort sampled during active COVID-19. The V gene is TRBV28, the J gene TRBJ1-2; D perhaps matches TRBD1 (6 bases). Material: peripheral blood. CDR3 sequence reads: CASSPPGRLRGYGYTF. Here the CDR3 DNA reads TGTGCCAGCAGCCCCCCGGGGCGTCTCAGGGGCTATGGCTACACCTTC.